This T cell receptor (beta chain) was sequenced in a study of blood T cell repertoires in COVID-19. How the authors handled the data: Reference gene primer amplification in the assay estimated nucleated cell counts. Data came from immunoSEQ multiplex PCR; TCRdb stores just in-frame clones and leaves some out. That table gives V, J and clone size, and the DNA gave D and trimming. In the table there are some 97,000 clones, 90% of which are singletons. Sequenced material: peripheral blood. This clonotype originated in a man aged 55 to 70 with acute or convalescent COVID-19.

The CDR3 sequence is CASSQDPWGQGGYGYTF. As DNA, the CDR3 is TGCGCCAGCAGCCAAGATCCTTGGGGACAGGGTGGCTATGGCTACACCTTC. The genes are TRBV4-1 and TRBJ1-2, with 9 bases that match TRBD1. CDR3 length equals 17 residues. Germline values: CDR1 MGHRA, CDR2 YSYEKL. After removal of 0 bases from V and 4 bases from J, the junction contained 9 bases not matched to a gene.